These 29 T cell receptor beta chains were all obtained from the same sample, sequenced in a study of human CD8 memory T cell subsets. UMI-labeled 5' RACE was used to make TCR beta libraries. Following a re-call of the 5' RACE reads, TCRdb has one entry per CDR3 protein and lacks DNA. Seen in this sample are over 8,000 distinct CDR3 sequences; the ten most common clones hold 8% to 10%. Sequenced: CD8+ stem-like memory T cells (TSCM and TCM) sorted from PBMCs. The subset: stem-like memory CD8 T cells (TSTEM), CCR7+ PD-1- TIGIT-. These receptors were obtained from a human donor in good health.

The chain uses TRBV3-1 and TRBJ2-1; lacking DNA, the TRBD2 call made by TCRdb goes unchecked. The CDR3 covers 16 residues. The V gene's germline CDR1 is LGHDT and CDR2 YNNKEL (reference sequence). The CDR3 here is CASSQDRGGAYNEQFF.

By frequency, this clonotype registers medium-sized (0.01 to 0.1%). The chain couples TRBV10-3 to TRBJ2-1. The germline gives CDR1 ENHRY, CDR2 SYGVKD. The CDR3 runs to 13 residues. The CDR3: CAIKGLDYNEQFF.

The chain combines TRBV7-9 with TRBJ2-5; absent DNA, TCRdb's TRBD1 call cannot be checked. Germline V gene lookup returns CDR1 SEHNR and CDR2 FQNEAQ (reference sequence). The CDR3 loop spans 15 amino acids. CDR3 amino acids: CASSSRDAPLETQYF.

CDR3 loop: CASSTPLLRDRGTRQPQHF. V and J are TRBV19 and TRBJ1-5; TCRdb proposes TRBD1, but this gene call is untestable without DNA. This CDR3 is 19 amino acids long. Per germline, CDR1 LNHDA and CDR2 SQIVND (reference sequence).

The rearrangement links TRBV2 to TRBJ2-7; TCRdb's D gene call, TRBD1, goes unchecked for lack of DNA. Germline-derived CDR1 and CDR2 are SNHLY and FYNNEI. This CDR3 spans 13 amino acids. The CDR3: CASKFWQGYEQYF. The whole variable domain, filled in from reference TRBV2 and TRBJ2-7, reads EPEVTQTPSHQVTQMGQEVILRCVPISNHLYFYWYRQILGQKVEFLVSFYNNEISEKSEIFDDQFSVERPDGSNFTLKIRSTKLEDSAMYFCASKFWQGYEQYFGPGTRLTVT.

This clonotype is classed as medium-sized by frequency. The chain combines TRBV5-6 with TRBJ2-1; TCRdb indicates TRBD2, and absent DNA this call remains unverified. CDR3 length equals 14 residues. CDR1 and CDR2 from the germline V gene are SGHDT and YYEEEE. The CDR3 here is CASSLGGGPNEQFF.

V gene TRBV11-3 combines with J gene TRBJ2-7; TCRdb lists TRBD1, though no DNA is available to test this call. The germline CDR1 and CDR2 sequences are SGHNT and YENEEA. This CDR3 comprises 15 residues. CDR3 amino acids: CASSLTQGSSYEQYF.

Its frequency marks this clonotype as medium-sized. The gene calls are TRBV21-1 and TRBJ1-5; the D call from TCRdb, TRBD1, cannot be confirmed without DNA. TRBV21-1 is reported as a pseudogene. This CDR3 region has 20 residues. CDR3 loop: CASSSDRARKCWNNNQPQHF.

The chain couples TRBV5-1 to TRBJ2-3; as DNA is missing, the TRBD2 call by TCRdb cannot be tested. The CDR3 is 15 amino acids. Germline V gene data show CDR1 as SGHRS and CDR2 as YFSETQ. CDR3: CASSLARVVMDTQYF. Based on the CDR3 plus reference TRBV5-1 and TRBJ2-3, the full variable domain is KAGVTQTPRYLIKTRGQQVTLSCSPISGHRSVSWYQQTPGQGLQFLFEYFSETQRNKGNFPGRFSGRQFSNSRSEMNVSTLELGDSALYLCASSLARVVMDTQYFGPGTRLTVL.

This chain links TRBV7-9 with TRBJ1-1. Germline loops: CDR1 SEHNR, CDR2 FQNEAQ (reference sequence). The CDR3 length is 12 residues. CDR3 sequence: CASEAMNTEAFF.

The gene calls are TRBV30 and TRBJ1-6; TCRdb's D call, TRBD1, is unchecked because there is no DNA. CDR1 GTSNPN and CDR2 SVGIG come from the germline V gene (reference sequence). The CDR3 runs 12 residues. This chain's CDR3 is CAWKGTSAPLHF.

This clonotype registers medium-sized by frequency. J is TRBJ1-5 and V is TRBV10-2; as DNA is missing, the TRBD1 call by TCRdb cannot be tested. This CDR3 has 15 amino acids. Germline loops: CDR1 WSHSY, CDR2 SAAADI. Here the CDR3 reads CASSDLSGIYQPQHF.

This chain joins TRBV25-1 and TRBJ2-5; as DNA is missing, the TRBD1 call by TCRdb cannot be tested. The germline V gene has CDR1 MGHDK and CDR2 SYGVNS. The CDR3 is made up of 15 amino acids. The CDR3 reads CASSEWDREEETQYF.

This chain joins TRBV28 and TRBJ2-7; TCRdb indicates TRBD1, and absent DNA this call remains unverified. CDR1 and CDR2 (germline): MDHEN, SYDVKM. The CDR3 has 13 amino acids. The CDR3 loop is CASFGGENYEQYF.

The V call is TRBV24-1, the J call TRBJ2-2; TCRdb outputs TRBD1, but without DNA this stays unchecked. CDR1 KGHDR and CDR2 SFDVKD come from the germline V gene. This CDR3 is 14 amino acids long. CDR3 sequence reads: CATSDLGGPGELFF.

The V call is TRBV13, the J call TRBJ2-1. The germline CDR1 and CDR2 sequences are PRHDT and FYEKMQ (reference sequence). The CDR3 runs 16 residues. The CDR3: CASSLGLRELDNEQFF.

The chain has TRBV29-1 and TRBJ2-3; TCRdb indicates TRBD2, and absent DNA this call remains unverified. There are 12 residues in the CDR3. Germline V gives CDR1 SQVTM, CDR2 ANQGSEA. The CDR3 protein is CSVGRGGDTQYF.

Considering frequency, this clonotype is medium-sized (0.01 to 0.1%). The J gene is TRBJ1-1, the V gene TRBV7-9. This CDR3 is 13 amino acids long. Germline values: CDR1 SEHNR, CDR2 FQNEAQ (reference sequence). The CDR3 here is CASSLQGRPEAFF. The variable domain in full, completed from reference TRBV7-9 and TRBJ1-1, reads DTGVSQNPRHKITKRGQNVTFRCDPISEHNRLYWYRQTLGQGPEFLTYFQNEAQLEKSRLLSDRFSAERPKGSFSTLEIQRTEQGDSAMYLCASSLQGRPEAFFGQGTRLTVV.

The chain carries TRBV7-6 and TRBJ2-3; no DNA is available, so the TRBD1 call from TCRdb remains unchecked. CDR1 and CDR2 from the germline V gene are SGHVS and FNYEAQ. This CDR3 is built from 17 residues. CDR3 in amino acids: CASSLPEGTGGADTQYF.

Considering frequency, this clonotype is medium-sized (0.01 to 0.1%). The chain couples TRBV6-1 to TRBJ1-1; with no DNA, the TCRdb D assignment of TRBD1 cannot be verified. The CDR3 covers 13 residues. The germline V gene encodes CDR1 MNHNS and CDR2 SASEGT. The CDR3 spells CASRQGLNTEAFF.

This sequence joins TRBV24-1 and TRBJ2-1; TCRdb calls TRBD1, which cannot be checked without DNA. This CDR3 has 13 amino acids. CDR1 and CDR2 (germline): KGHDR, SFDVKD. CDR3 loop: CATRDSVENEQFF.

The CDR3 sequence: CASSLGQGAKDEQFF. J is TRBJ2-1 and V is TRBV7-9; absent DNA, TCRdb's TRBD1 call cannot be checked. The CDR3 length is 15 residues. The germline gives CDR1 SEHNR, CDR2 FQNEAQ (reference sequence).

Frequency places this clonotype as medium-sized. The chain uses TRBV2 and TRBJ2-2. Germline lookup yields CDR1 SNHLY and CDR2 FYNNEI. The CDR3 spans 13 residues. The CDR3 loop reads CASSGGVTGELFF.

The chain combines TRBV7-2 with TRBJ2-7. This CDR3 is built from 12 residues. Germline V lookup: CDR1 SGHTA, CDR2 FQGNSA. CDR3 region: CASSLVPSEQYF.

This chain connects TRBV13 to TRBJ2-1; the TCRdb call, TRBD1, lacks DNA for checking. The CDR3 sequence is 15 residues long. Germline CDR1 reads PRHDT; CDR2 reads FYEKMQ (reference sequence). The CDR3 loop reads CASSLGQGAYNEQFF.

The chain combines TRBV5-6 with TRBJ2-5; TCRdb reports TRBD1, a call that lacks DNA to check it against. Germline loops: CDR1 SGHDT, CDR2 YYEEEE. The CDR3 spans 13 residues. CDR3 in amino acids: CARPGVNQETQYF.

The rearrangement joins TRBV20-1 to TRBJ2-7; the TCRdb call, TRBD1, lacks DNA for checking. The germline V gene encodes CDR1 DFQATT and CDR2 SNEGSKA (reference sequence). This CDR3 has 13 residues. CDR3 amino acids: CSARPEGFYEQYF.

The chain is built from TRBV27 and TRBJ2-7; the D gene TCRdb calls, TRBD2, cannot be checked with no DNA. The CDR3 extends over 16 amino acids. Germline loops: CDR1 MNHEY, CDR2 SMNVEV (reference sequence). CDR3 protein: CASGSESRGETYEQYF.

The chain combines TRBV19 with TRBJ2-2; the D gene TCRdb calls, TRBD2, cannot be checked with no DNA. This CDR3 is 15 amino acids long. CDR1 LNHDA and CDR2 SQIVND come from the germline V gene (reference sequence). The chain's CDR3 is CASSIVAGGQGELFF.